This is a list of T cell receptor beta chains from one sample in a study of CD8+ T cells in alopecia areata. Repertoires were generated with immunoSEQ multiplex PCR, while TCRdb's copy carries only in-frame clones and drops some. The table shows 110,000 to 150,000 clones, with roughly 50% occurring only once. The sequenced sample was CD8+ T cells sorted from blood, obtained at week 4, from a patient treated with tofacitinib. These receptors all stem from a human donor with alopecia areata. Both conserved end residues are part of each CDR3. A D gene is named only where the DNA matches it firmly. Not every row has a clone size; where given, it reads once, few, many or a size class.

size: -; length: 15; J: TRBJ2-7; D: TRBD1; V: TRBV6-1; CDR3: CASSLLGTGPYEQYF; DNA: TGTGCCAGCAGTTTATTAGGGACAGGCCCCTACGAGCAGTACTTC
size: -; length: 16; J: TRBJ2-7; D: TRBD1; V: TRBV5-1; CDR3: CASSLAVGDRVHEQYF; DNA: TGCGCCAGCAGCTTGGCCGTGGGGGACAGGGTCCACGAGCAGTACTTC
size: -; length: 19; J: TRBJ2-5; D: TRBD2; V: TRBV9; CDR3: CASSRGGGTSGGYQETQYF; DNA: TGTGCCAGCAGCCGAGGTGGAGGGACTAGCGGGGGGTACCAAGAGACCCAGTACTTC
size: few; length: 14; J: TRBJ2-5; D: TRBD1; V: TRBV6-6; CDR3: CASRRTGWGETQYF; DNA: TGTGCCAGCAGGAGGACAGGATGGGGAGAGACCCAGTACTTC
size: -; length: 10; J: TRBJ1-2; D: TRBD1; V: TRBV30; CDR3: CAWSGRGTVF; DNA: TGTGCCTGGAGTGGGAGGGGGACAGTCTTC
size: -; length: 15; J: TRBJ2-7; D: TRBD2; V: TRBV4-2; CDR3: CASSQVSGGAYEQYF; DNA: TGTGCCAGCAGCCAAGTTAGCGGGGGGGCCTACGAGCAGTACTTC
size: -; length: 16; J: TRBJ2-3; D: TRBD1; V: TRBV6-5; CDR3: CASSYNGQAPTDTQYF; DNA: TGTGCCAGCAGTTACAACGGACAGGCCCCAACAGATACGCAGTATTTT
size: -; length: 16; J: TRBJ2-2; D: -; V: TRBV9; CDR3: CASSVVEFANTGELFF; DNA: TGTGCCAGCAGCGTAGTTGAATTCGCGAACACCGGGGAGCTGTTTTTT
size: -; length: 13; J: TRBJ2-3; D: -; V: TRBV7-2; CDR3: CASSLWGADTQYF; DNA: TGTGCCAGCAGCTTATGGGGCGCAGATACGCAGTATTTT
size: once; length: 17; J: TRBJ2-1; D: TRBD1; V: TRBV10-3; CDR3: CAISEPGQALSYNEQFF; DNA: TGTGCCATCAGTGAGCCCGGACAGGCGCTCTCCTACAATGAGCAGTTCTTC
size: -; length: 16; J: TRBJ2-7; D: TRBD2; V: TRBV27; CDR3: CASSPLAGLSSYEQYF; DNA: TGTGCCAGCAGTCCCTTAGCGGGACTGAGCTCCTACGAGCAGTACTTC
size: few; length: 17; J: TRBJ2-5; D: TRBD2; V: TRBV4-2; CDR3: CASSQDGTSGGAETQYF; DNA: TGTGCCAGCAGCCAAGATGGGACTAGCGGGGGGGCAGAGACCCAGTACTTC
size: -; length: 13; J: TRBJ1-2; D: -; V: TRBV5-6; CDR3: CASSLQGRRGYTF; DNA: TGTGCCAGCAGCTTGCAGGGTCGTCGGGGCTACACCTTC
size: few; length: 13; J: TRBJ2-7; D: -; V: TRBV29-1; CDR3: CSVEVDGAYEQYF; DNA: TGCAGCGTTGAAGTGGACGGTGCCTACGAGCAGTACTTC
size: -; length: 14; J: TRBJ1-2; D: -; V: TRBV6-5; CDR3: CASSPQGSSEGYTF; DNA: TGTGCCAGCAGCCCACAGGGCAGTTCGGAAGGCTACACCTTC
size: few; length: 12; J: TRBJ1-1; D: -; V: TRBV25-1; CDR3: CASSESRAEAFF; DNA: TGTGCCAGCAGTGAAAGTCGGGCTGAAGCTTTCTTT
size: -; length: 12; J: TRBJ2-7; D: -; V: TRBV25-1; CDR3: CASSEDPYEQYF; DNA: TGTGCCAGCAGTGAAGATCCGTACGAGCAGTACTTC
size: -; length: 13; J: TRBJ1-1; D: -; V: TRBV5-1; CDR3: CASSLTLNTEAFF; DNA: TGCGCCAGCAGCTTGACGTTGAACACTGAAGCTTTCTTT
size: few; length: 17; J: TRBJ2-7; D: -; V: TRBV18; CDR3: CASSPVRGWTERDEQYF; DNA: TGTGCCAGCTCACCGGTCAGGGGATGGACGGAACGGGACGAGCAGTACTTC
size: -; length: 15; J: TRBJ2-7; D: -; V: TRBV27; CDR3: CASSFSGTPGHEQYF; DNA: TGTGCCAGCAGTTTCTCCGGGACACCTGGCCACGAGCAGTACTTC
size: -; length: 12; J: TRBJ1-2; D: TRBD1; V: TRBV2; CDR3: CASRGTGSGYTF; DNA: TGTGCCAGCAGGGGGACAGGGAGTGGCTACACCTTC
size: -; length: 15; J: TRBJ2-2; D: -; V: TRBV2; CDR3: CASLGTDANTGELFF; DNA: TGTGCCAGCCTGGGGACGGACGCGAACACCGGGGAGCTGTTTTTT
size: few; length: 14; J: TRBJ2-7; D: -; V: TRBV7-9; CDR3: CASSYGGTAYEQYF; DNA: TGTGCCAGCAGCTACGGGGGAACAGCCTACGAGCAGTACTTC
size: -; length: 17; J: TRBJ2-5; D: TRBD2; V: TRBV11-2; CDR3: CASSLDPSGGDQETQYF; DNA: TGTGCCAGCAGCTTAGATCCGAGCGGGGGGGACCAAGAGACCCAGTACTTC
size: few; length: 15; J: TRBJ1-2; D: TRBD1; V: TRBV7-9; CDR3: CASSQPDRKNYGYTF; DNA: TGTGCCAGCAGCCAACCGGACAGGAAAAACTATGGCTACACCTTC
size: -; length: 11; J: TRBJ2-7; D: -; V: TRBV6-6; CDR3: CASTHGLEQYF; DNA: TGTGCCAGCACCCACGGGCTTGAGCAGTACTTC
size: once; length: 13; J: TRBJ2-7; D: -; V: TRBV27; CDR3: CASSFASSYEQYF; DNA: TGTGCCAGCAGTTTTGCCAGCTCCTACGAGCAGTACTTC
size: -; length: 13; J: TRBJ2-7; D: -; V: TRBV6-4; CDR3: CASSEGISYEQYF; DNA: TGTGCCAGCAGTGAGGGTATTTCCTACGAGCAGTACTTC
size: -; length: 13; J: TRBJ1-2; D: TRBD1; V: TRBV6-5; CDR3: CASSSTGGMGYTF; DNA: TGTGCCAGCAGTTCGACAGGGGGCATGGGCTACACCTTC
size: few; length: 16; J: TRBJ2-5; D: -; V: TRBV27; CDR3: CASSRGTPMYRETQYF; DNA: TGTGCCAGCAGTCGGGGGACACCCATGTATCGAGAGACCCAGTACTTC
size: -; length: 13; J: TRBJ1-2; D: -; V: TRBV5-6; CDR3: CASSFPGSYGYTF; DNA: TGTGCCAGCAGCTTTCCAGGGAGCTATGGCTACACCTTC
size: few; length: 16; J: TRBJ2-3; D: -; V: TRBV5-6; CDR3: CASSLELAQRTDTQYF; DNA: TGTGCCAGCAGCTTGGAGCTAGCGCAGCGCACAGATACGCAGTATTTT
size: once; length: 13; J: TRBJ2-1; D: -; V: TRBV6-5; CDR3: CASRSVGNNEQFF; DNA: TGTGCCAGCAGGTCCGTGGGTAACAATGAGCAGTTCTTC
size: -; length: 15; J: TRBJ1-4; D: TRBD1; V: TRBV7-8; CDR3: CASSLTDRGRWKLFF; DNA: TGTGCCAGCAGCTTAACCGACAGGGGGAGGTGGAAACTGTTTTTT
size: -; length: 12; J: TRBJ2-7; D: -; V: TRBV7-9; CDR3: CASSFSRDEQYF; DNA: TGTGCCAGCAGCTTTTCTCGGGACGAGCAGTACTTC
size: -; length: 13; J: TRBJ1-1; D: TRBD1; V: TRBV6-5; CDR3: CASIQGVNTEAFF; DNA: TGTGCCAGCATTCAGGGGGTGAACACTGAAGCTTTCTTT
size: -; length: 15; J: TRBJ2-1; D: TRBD2; V: TRBV7-9; CDR3: CASSLGLASYNEQFF; DNA: TGTGCCAGCAGCTTAGGACTAGCGTCCTACAATGAGCAGTTCTTC
size: once; length: 14; J: TRBJ1-6; D: -; V: TRBV27; CDR3: CASTSTGSGSPLHF; DNA: TGTGCCAGCACCTCCACAGGGTCCGGTTCACCCCTCCACTTT
size: few; length: 15; J: TRBJ1-1; D: -; V: TRBV7-9; CDR3: CASSVPGRGNTEAFF; DNA: TGTGCCAGCAGCGTACCGGGACGAGGGAACACTGAAGCTTTCTTT
size: -; length: 12; J: TRBJ1-5; D: -; V: TRBV25-1; CDR3: CASSEDLQPQHF; DNA: TGTGCCAGCAGTGAAGACCTTCAGCCCCAGCATTTT
size: -; length: 16; J: TRBJ1-6; D: TRBD1; V: TRBV13; CDR3: CASSSWGDRADSPLHF; DNA: TGTGCCAGCAGCTCTTGGGGCGACAGGGCAGATTCACCCCTCCACTTT
size: few; length: 15; J: TRBJ1-1; D: TRBD1; V: TRBV29-1; CDR3: CSVEDRPGGLTEAFF; DNA: TGCAGCGTTGAAGATCGCCCAGGGGGCTTGACTGAAGCTTTCTTT
size: -; length: 15; J: TRBJ1-6; D: -; V: TRBV15; CDR3: CATSTSPEGESPLHF; DNA: TGTGCCACCAGCACTTCTCCCGAGGGAGAATCACCCCTCCACTTT
size: once; length: 13; J: TRBJ2-3; D: -; V: TRBV27; CDR3: CASQDPRSGTQYF; DNA: TGTGCCAGCCAGGACCCCCGGTCTGGTACGCAGTATTTT
size: once; length: 14; J: TRBJ2-5; D: -; V: TRBV4-1; CDR3: CASSPGHGRETQYF; DNA: TGCGCCAGCAGCCCAGGGCACGGTAGAGAGACCCAGTACTTC
size: -; length: 13; J: TRBJ2-1; D: -; V: TRBV27; CDR3: CASSLSTLDEQFF; DNA: TGTGCCAGCAGTTTATCGACTCTTGATGAGCAGTTCTTC
size: few; length: 15; J: TRBJ2-2; D: -; V: TRBV7-2; CDR3: CASSAPGSNTGELFF; DNA: TGTGCCAGCAGCGCACCGGGCTCGAACACCGGGGAGCTGTTTTTT
size: -; length: 18; J: TRBJ2-3; D: TRBD2; V: TRBV2; CDR3: CASSEVASSGAYTDTQYF; DNA: TGTGCCAGCAGTGAAGTGGCATCTAGCGGGGCCTACACAGATACGCAGTATTTT
size: -; length: 14; J: TRBJ2-5; D: TRBD2; V: TRBV2; CDR3: CASEWTGGPETQYF; DNA: TGTGCCAGCGAATGGACGGGGGGTCCGGAGACCCAGTACTTC
size: -; length: 12; J: TRBJ2-7; D: -; V: TRBV12-5; CDR3: CASGLPRDEQYF; DNA: TGTGCTAGTGGTTTGCCCCGGGACGAGCAGTACTTC